This is a list of T cell receptor beta chains from one sample in a study of T-cell memory formation after mild COVID-19. TCRdb recomputed calls from the 5' RACE reads with MiXCR, one row per CDR3 protein. The table has about 190,000 distinct CDR3 sequences, 20% to 25% seen once. The sequenced material came from PBMCs or a T cell subset sorted from them (not recorded which). These receptors originate from an adult woman who had mild COVID-19 (a few samples of this study predate the infection). Cell type and time point are not known. The CDR3 runs from the conserved cysteine through the conserved F or W. The D gene is left open where the match is weak. Size is omitted from some rows. Given values are once, few, many or a class for expanded clones.

d_gene	v_gene	j_gene	abundance	CDR3nt	CDR3aa
TRBD1	TRBV12-3/TRBV12-4	TRBJ2-7	few	TGTGCCAGCACCCTGACTCTCTGGACAGGGGAATCCTACGAGCAGTACTTC	CASTLTLWTGESYEQYF
TRBD2	TRBV9	TRBJ2-1	few	TGTGCCAGCAGCGCCGGGGGGGGACTAGCGCCCAACAATGAGCAGTTCTTC	CASSAGGGLAPNNEQFF
NA	TRBV9	TRBJ1-6	NA	TGTGCCAGCAGCGTAGGGACAGCAAATTCACCCCTCCACTTT	CASSVGTANSPLHF
TRBD2	TRBV6-1	TRBJ2-1	few	TGTGCCAGCGCGGGACTAGCGGCCAATGAGCAGTTCTTC	CASAGLAANEQFF
NA	TRBV7-2	TRBJ2-7	few	TGTGCCAGCAGCTTATACAGAGCCTACGAGCAGTACTTC	CASSLYRAYEQYF
NA	TRBV6-1	TRBJ2-7	few	TGTGCCACCACGACAGGCTGGTACGAGCAGTACTTC	CATTTGWYEQYF
NA	TRBV2	TRBJ1-2	NA	TGTGCCAGCAGTGATAGTTATATCGCGACCGAGAACTATGGCTACACCTTC	CASSDSYIATENYGYTF
TRBD1	TRBV12-3/TRBV12-4	TRBJ1-2	few	TGTGCCAGCGGCAGGGGGCTTAATGGCTACACCTTC	CASGRGLNGYTF
NA	TRBV9	TRBJ1-1	few	TGTGCCAGCAGCCCAGCGGCGCAGGGTGAAGCTTTCTTT	CASSPAAQGEAFF
TRBD2	TRBV20-1	TRBJ2-1	NA	TGCAGTGCTAGAGATCGGGCGGGAGCCGGGGCGGGGTTACACTATGAGCAGTTCTTC	CSARDRAGAGAGLHYEQFF
TRBD2	TRBV6-5	TRBJ2-5	few	TGTGCCAGCAGCCCGACTAGCGGGGCACAAGAGACCCAGTACTTC	CASSPTSGAQETQYF